Following are 32 T cell receptor beta chains from one sample sequenced in a study of identical twins. TCRdb re-called the 5' RACE reads with MiXCR, one entry per CDR3 protein. The sample records under 900,000 distinct CDR3 sequences, around an eighth being singletons. A further study also used this sample, focusing on yellow fever vaccine responses in identical twins.

Sequences were obtained from PBMCs. The receptors derive from a woman aged 18-29 years in good health.

The chain couples TRBV2 to TRBJ1-5, with TRBD1 matching 8 bases. CDR1 is SNHLY and CDR2 is FYNNEI in the germline V gene. This CDR3 comprises 13 residues. Germline trimming cut 4 bases from V and 6 bases from J; bases unmatched to any gene: 2. The CDR3 bases are TGTGCCAGCAGTGGGACAGGGAGTCAGCCCCAGCATTTT. Translated, it gives CASSGTGSQPQHF.

This clonotype was observed many times. The genes are TRBV15 and TRBJ2-5, with 11 bases aligning to TRBD2. After removal of 1 base from V and 5 bases from J, the junction contained 6 bases not matched to a gene. The CDR3 totals 16 residues. Per germline, CDR1 LNHNV and CDR2 YYDKDF (reference sequence). In DNA form, the CDR3 reads TGTGCCACCAGCAGAGTAGCGGGAGGGCCCATGGAGACCCAGTACTTC. Amino acid sequence: CATSRVAGGPMETQYF.

This clonotype has just a few counts. The chain joins TRBV6-1 to TRBJ2-3; D uncertain. The V and J ends lost 4 bases and 5 bases respectively, with 4 bases between them. Looked up from germline, CDR1 is MNHNS and CDR2 is SASEGT. The CDR3 loop spans 11 amino acids. The CDR3 nucleotides are TGTGCCAGCAGTGTGAAAGATACGCAGTATTTT. This translates into CASSVKDTQYF.

The chain is built from TRBV24-1 and TRBJ2-7; no reliable D call. Trimming removed 7 bases from V and 10 bases from J, with 16 bases in between. In germline, CDR1 is KGHDR, CDR2 SFDVKD. The CDR3 is made up of 12 amino acids. The DNA for the CDR3 is TGTGCCACCAGGGGATCGACGGCACGTCAGTACTTC. As protein: CATRGSTARQYF.

This clonotype was detected only a few times. This chain links TRBV5-6 with TRBJ2-1, with TRBD2 as a possible D gene (5 bases). Per germline, CDR1 SGHDT and CDR2 YYEEEE. Trimming pared 2 bases from V and 9 bases from J, leaving 12 bases between. This CDR3 contains 13 residues. For the CDR3, the DNA is TGTGCCAGCAGCTTTGGGGAGATCGGTGAGCAGTTCTTC. Protein: CASSFGEIGEQFF.

The DNA for the CDR3 is TGCAGTGCTGGATACAGGGACAGAAACGAGCAGTACTTC. Translating it yields CSAGYRDRNEQYF. The genes are TRBV20-1 and TRBJ2-7; 7 bases match TRBD1. Germline V gene lookup returns CDR1 DFQATT and CDR2 SNEGSKA (reference sequence). V gave up 5 bases and J gave up 5 bases; unmatched junction bases: 9. The CDR3 contains 13 residues.

The table lists this clonotype with many counts. V gene TRBV29-1 combines with J gene TRBJ2-7; either TRBD1 or TRBD2 may fit D (5 bases each). CDR1 and CDR2 from the germline V gene are SQVTM and ANQGSEA. CDR3 size: 13 residues. The V end was cut by 5 bases, the J end by 3 bases, with 14 bases between. CDR3 DNA sequence: TGCAGCGTTCAGTTGGGGGTCGGCTACGAGCAGTACTTC. The encoded protein is CSVQLGVGYEQYF.

This clonotype was found many times. This sequence joins TRBV2 and TRBJ1-5, with D possibly matching TRBD1 (6 bases). CDR1 is SNHLY, CDR2 FYNNEI, per germline. Between the trimmed V and J ends, which lost 1 base and 9 bases, there was a span of 19 bases. The CDR3 spans 16 residues. CDR3 DNA sequence: TGTGCCAGCAGTGAAGAGGGGGGAGGTAGGATTTTGCCCCAGCATTTT. It encodes CASSEEGGGRILPQHF. The full variable domain, in which reference TRBV2 and TRBJ1-5 provide the parts outside the CDR3, is EPEVTQTPSHQVTQMGQEVILRCVPISNHLYFYWYRQILGQKVEFLVSFYNNEISEKSEIFDDQFSVERPDGSNFTLKIRSTKLEDSAMYFCASSEEGGGRILPQHFGDGTRLSIL.

J is TRBJ2-3 and V is TRBV2; the D is unclear. This CDR3 has 13 amino acids. Between the trimmed V and J ends, which lost 8 bases and 0 bases, there was a span of 9 bases. Germline V gene lookup returns CDR1 SNHLY and CDR2 FYNNEI. CDR3 nucleotides: TGTGCCAGCGGGCAGGAAAGCACAGATACGCAGTATTTT. This gives the protein CASGQESTDTQYF.

This clonotype was counted between two and nine times. This chain joins TRBV20-1 and TRBJ2-1; 10 bases are a match to TRBD2. This CDR3 has 15 residues. In germline, CDR1 is DFQATT, CDR2 SNEGSKA (reference sequence). V lost 5 bases and J lost 3; bases outside the gene matches: 7. The CDR3 sequence is CSARFGLADYNEQFF. The CDR3 DNA sequence: TGCAGTGCTCGTTTTGGACTAGCGGACTACAATGAGCAGTTCTTC.

V is TRBV20-1 and J is TRBJ1-1, with TRBD1 as a possible D gene (5 bases). V shed 2 bases and J shed 4 bases, with 14 bases lying between them. This CDR3 is 14 amino acids long. Germline CDR1 and CDR2: DFQATT and SNEGSKA (reference sequence). The DNA of the CDR3 is TGCAGTGCTAGAACCACAGGAGGTGGCACTGAAGCTTTCTTT. Encoded protein: CSARTTGGGTEAFF.

This clonotype was seen a few times. This rearrangement joins TRBV19 to TRBJ2-2; 7 nucleotides match TRBD1. Germline V CDR1 and CDR2: LNHDA, SQIVND (reference sequence). V lost 3 bases to trimming and J lost 3 bases; unmatched junction nucleotides: 7. CDR3 length: 16 residues. The CDR3 region has the DNA TGTGCCAGTAGTATCGGAAGGGGGCCGGACACCGGGGAGCTGTTTTTT. Translated: CASSIGRGPDTGELFF.

This clonotype has just a few counts. V gene TRBV20-1 combines with J gene TRBJ2-2; perhaps D is TRBD1 or TRBD2 (5 bases each). CDR3 size: 13 residues. The germline CDR1 and CDR2 sequences are DFQATT and SNEGSKA (reference sequence). V shed 3 bases and J shed 4 bases, with 9 bases lying between them. The CDR3 loop is CSARGVITGELFF. CDR3 DNA: TGCAGTGCTAGGGGGGTAATCACCGGGGAGCTGTTTTTT.

In this sample, this clonotype turned up a few times. J is TRBJ2-2 and V is TRBV15; a weak D match, TRBD1 (6 bases). CDR3 size: 15 residues. Looked up from germline, CDR1 is LNHNV and CDR2 is YYDKDF (reference sequence). V lost 2 bases to trimming and J lost 6 bases, with 13 bases between them. As DNA, the CDR3 is TGTGCCACCAGCAGATTACAGGGTTCTCCCGGGGAGCTGTTTTTT. Translating it yields CATSRLQGSPGELFF. The entire variable domain, with the rest obtained from reference TRBV15 and TRBJ2-2, is as follows: DAMVIQNPRYQVTQFGKPVTLSCSQTLNHNVMYWYQQKSSQAPKLLFHYYDKDFNNEADTPDNFQSRRPNTSFCFLDIRSPGLGDTAMYLCATSRLQGSPGELFFGEGSRLTVL.

The chain recombines TRBV6-1 with TRBJ1-5; D gene unclear. CDR3 length equals 14 residues. CDR1 MNHNS and CDR2 SASEGT come from the germline V gene. V was cut by 5 bases and J by 3 bases, with 11 bases left in between. CDR3 nucleotide sequence: TGTGCCAGCAGTCCCGACGGCCTCAATCAGCCCCAGCATTTT. This sequence encodes CASSPDGLNQPQHF.

This clonotype was detected a few times. The V and J genes are TRBV2 and TRBJ2-2; 11 bases are shared with TRBD2. This CDR3 is built from 16 residues. Losses at the gene ends were 6 bases for V and 3 bases for J; bases not matched to a gene: 6. From germline, CDR1 is SNHLY and CDR2 FYNNEI. CDR3 DNA sequence: TGTGCCAGCAGCGTAGCGGGGGGGCCTTACACCGGGGAGCTGTTTTTT. Its translation is CASSVAGGPYTGELFF. The complete variable domain, with remaining parts taken from reference TRBV2 and TRBJ2-2, reads EPEVTQTPSHQVTQMGQEVILRCVPISNHLYFYWYRQILGQKVEFLVSFYNNEISEKSEIFDDQFSVERPDGSNFTLKIRSTKLEDSAMYFCASSVAGGPYTGELFFGEGSRLTVL.

This clonotype was counted a few times. This rearrangement joins TRBV7-8 to TRBJ1-3; a weak D match, TRBD1 (5 bases). The CDR3 totals 16 residues. Germline lookup yields CDR1 SGHVS and CDR2 FQNEAQ. Trimming shortened V by 8 bases and J by 0 bases, and 17 bases separated the two germline ends. Written as DNA, the CDR3 is TGTGCCAGCGGCGGGAACAGGCCGAGCTCTGGAAACACCATATATTTT. It encodes CASGGNRPSSGNTIYF.

This clonotype was counted only a few times. The rearrangement joins TRBV7-2 to TRBJ2-3, with 9 positions matching TRBD2. Trimming took 2 bases from V and 4 from J; bases not matched to a gene: 7. CDR3 length: 16 amino acids. Germline lookup yields CDR1 SGHTA and CDR2 FQGNSA. CDR3 DNA sequence: TGTGCCAGCAGCTTATTTTATAGCGGGGGAGCAGATACGCAGTATTTT. Translating gives CASSLFYSGGADTQYF.

This clonotype was counted at least ten times. The chain links TRBV15 to TRBJ1-2; no reliable D call. This CDR3 has 12 amino acids. Deletions cut 3 bases from V and 8 bases from J, with 10 bases between. Germline CDR1 is LNHNV and CDR2 is YYDKDF (reference sequence). The CDR3 bases are TGTGCCACCAGCAGGAGGGAGGGCGGCTACACCTTC. Translation gives CATSRREGGYTF.

The table lists this clonotype with a few counts. The chain links TRBV7-9 to TRBJ2-1, with 12 bases aligning to TRBD2. The V segment lost 5 bases and the J segment 7 bases; nucleotides outside the gene matches: 9. There are 16 residues in the CDR3. CDR1 is SEHNR and CDR2 is FQNEAQ in the germline V gene (reference sequence). The CDR3 region has the DNA TGTGCCAGCAGCCCCCGACCGGGACTAGCGGGTAATGAGCAGTTCTTC. Translating gives CASSPRPGLAGNEQFF.

The V and J genes are TRBV18 and TRBJ2-1; 12 bases are shared with TRBD2. CDR3 length: 16 residues. CDR1 KGHSH and CDR2 LQKENI come from the germline V gene. J gave up 7 bases and V 2 bases, and 6 bases lay outside the gene matches. CDR3 loop: CASSPRTSGIGNEQFF. DNA for the CDR3: TGTGCCAGCTCACCAAGGACTAGCGGGATAGGGAATGAGCAGTTCTTC. The full variable domain, in which reference TRBV18 and TRBJ2-1 provide the parts outside the CDR3, is NAGVMQNPRHLVRRRGQEARLRCSPMKGHSHVYWYRQLPEEGLKFMVYLQKENIIDESGMPKERFSAEFPKEGPSILRIQQVVRGDSAAYFCASSPRTSGIGNEQFFGPGTRLTVL.

This clonotype was counted many times. V and J are TRBV2 and TRBJ2-1; a possible D gene is TRBD2 (6 bases). The germline V gene has CDR1 SNHLY and CDR2 FYNNEI. The CDR3 length is 12 residues. Trimming shortened V by 6 bases and J by 3 bases, and 6 bases separated the two germline ends. The CDR3 protein is CASRGLYNEQFF. DNA of the CDR3: TGTGCCAGCAGGGGACTCTACAATGAGCAGTTCTTC.

This chain links TRBV19 with TRBJ2-7, with 13 bases matching TRBD2. There are 17 residues in the CDR3. V gave up 2 bases and J gave up 4 bases; unmatched junction bases: 8. Germline values: CDR1 LNHDA, CDR2 SQIVND (reference sequence). The CDR3 sequence is CASSIRLAGGPDYEQYF. The CDR3, as DNA: TGTGCCAGTAGTATAAGACTAGCGGGAGGACCTGATTACGAGCAGTACTTC.

This clonotype appeared a few times. V gene TRBV19 combines with J gene TRBJ1-5; D may be TRBD1 (5 bases). CDR1 and CDR2 (germline): LNHDA, SQIVND (reference sequence). This CDR3 is built from 15 residues. Trimming took 2 bases from V and 4 from J, leaving 12 bases between them. The CDR3 region is CASSISGQLNQPQHF. DNA for the CDR3: TGTGCCAGTAGTATATCGGGGCAGTTAAATCAGCCCCAGCATTTT.

This clonotype was seen a handful of times. V usage is TRBV20-1 and J usage is TRBJ2-1; maybe TRBD2 (6 bases). The CDR3 is made up of 13 amino acids. Germline V gene sequence: CDR1 DFQATT, CDR2 SNEGSKA (reference sequence). V gave up 6 bases and J gave up 1 base, with 10 bases separating them. The CDR3 DNA is TGCAGTGCGGGAGGCCCTTCCTACAATGAGCAGTTCTTC. It translates to CSAGGPSYNEQFF.

The V gene is TRBV20-1, the J gene TRBJ2-7; D uncertain. Per the germline V gene, CDR1 is DFQATT and CDR2 is SNEGSKA (reference sequence). This CDR3 is built from 12 residues. The ends were cut back, 6 bases at V and 6 bases at J, with 15 bases in the middle. This chain's CDR3 is CSAKLRGIEQYF. CDR3 DNA sequence: TGCAGTGCCAAATTACGTGGGATCGAGCAGTACTTC.

This clonotype was seen a handful of times. The rearrangement joins TRBV4-1 to TRBJ2-7, with D hard to call. Trimming removed 0 bases from V and 2 bases from J, with 14 bases in between. The CDR3 is made up of 16 amino acids. Germline loops: CDR1 MGHRA, CDR2 YSYEKL. The CDR3 DNA follows: TGCGCCAGCAGCCAAGAGCCGGTCTCTTCGGCCTACGAGCAGTACTTC. Its translation: CASSQEPVSSAYEQYF.

The rearrangement uses TRBV5-1 and TRBJ2-1, with 14 bases identical to TRBD2. The V gene's germline CDR1 is SGHRS and CDR2 YFSETQ. The CDR3 contains 18 residues. V trimming: 1 base; J trimming: 7 bases; junction bases outside the gene matches: 10. CDR3 sequence (DNA): TGCGCCAGCAGCTTGCTTACTCCGGGACTAGCGGGAGTGAATGAGCAGTTCTTC. This gives the protein CASSLLTPGLAGVNEQFF.

This clonotype appeared a few times. V usage is TRBV4-1 and J usage is TRBJ2-7, with D unresolved. In germline, CDR1 is MGHRA, CDR2 YSYEKL. This CDR3 comprises 18 residues. V gave up 0 bases and J gave up 0 bases, with 18 bases separating them. CDR3 sequence reads: CASSQDSKAYDSSYEQYF. CDR3 nucleotides: TGCGCCAGCAGCCAAGATAGCAAGGCTTACGATAGCTCCTACGAGCAGTACTTC.

This clonotype was recorded at least ten times. The CDR3 DNA follows: TGCGCCAGCAGCTTGTCCTCGACAGGGGTCGGTTCACCCCTCCACTTT. This encodes CASSLSSTGVGSPLHF. V and J are TRBV5-1 and TRBJ1-6; 8 nucleotides line up with TRBD1. The CDR3 has 16 residues. V was pared by 1 base and J by 9 bases, with 9 bases of the junction left unmatched. Germline-derived CDR1 and CDR2 are SGHRS and YFSETQ.

This clonotype was recorded many times. The chain combines TRBV12-3 or TRBV12-4 with TRBJ2-7; possibly TRBD1 or TRBD2 for D (5 bases each). Trimming pared 3 bases from V and 3 bases from J, leaving 9 bases between. CDR3 length: 13 residues. Here the CDR3 DNA reads TGTGCCAGCAGTTTGGGGGAACGCTACGAGCAGTACGTC. Protein: CASSLGERYEQYV.

This sequence joins TRBV3-1 and TRBJ2-7; TRBD2 agrees at 13 bases. The ends lost 6 bases at V and 5 bases at J; junction bases unmatched: 10. In germline, CDR1 is LGHDT, CDR2 YNNKEL (reference sequence). CDR3 length: 16 amino acids. As DNA, the CDR3 is TGTGCCAGCAGTCCTACCGGGACTAGCGGGAAGGACGAGCAGTACTTC. This gives the protein CASSPTGTSGKDEQYF.